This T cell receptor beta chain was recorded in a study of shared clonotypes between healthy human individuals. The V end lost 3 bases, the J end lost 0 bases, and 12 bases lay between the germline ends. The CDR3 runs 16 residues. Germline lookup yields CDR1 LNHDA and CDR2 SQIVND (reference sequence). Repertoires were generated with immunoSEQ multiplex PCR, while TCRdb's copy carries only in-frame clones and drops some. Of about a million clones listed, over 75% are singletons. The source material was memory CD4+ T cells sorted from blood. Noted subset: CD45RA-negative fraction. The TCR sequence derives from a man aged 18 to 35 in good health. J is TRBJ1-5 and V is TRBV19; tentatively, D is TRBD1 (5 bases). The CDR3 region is CASSISPGVSNQPQHF. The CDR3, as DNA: TGTGCCAGTAGTATTTCTCCGGGGGTTAGCAATCAGCCCCAGCATTTT.